The entry below describes one T cell receptor beta chain. The data stem from a study of cytomegalovirus exposure and HLA in healthy donors. The PCR was carried out with 60 Vbeta primers and 13 Jbeta primers. TCRdb's copy holds only in-frame clones and misses some; the assay was immunoSEQ multiplex PCR. The sample holds 45,000 to 60,000 clones. The sample consisted of PBMCs. The sequence was collected from a woman aged 40 to 49 in good health and CMV-seronegative.

This CDR3 is CSATLYNEQFF. CDR3 DNA: TGCAGTGCTACCCTATACAATGAGCAGTTCTTC. The gene calls are TRBV20-1 and TRBJ2-1; D is unclear. This CDR3 is built from 11 residues. Germline CDR1 is DFQATT and CDR2 is SNEGSKA (reference sequence). The V end was cut by 4 bases, the J end by 4 bases, with 5 bases between.